This T cell receptor beta chain stems from a study of T cells after yellow fever vaccination. Background on the study: SMART-Seq v4 Ultra Low Input prepared libraries from low-cell fractions.

Study-wide results and limits: The secondary T-cell response peaked on day 5, not day 15, but was weaker. Of the clonotypes, a small share occurred in both CD4 and CD8 compartments.

TCRdb independently ran MiXCR on the 5' RACE reads; one entry per CDR3 protein. Of some 120,000 distinct CDR3 sequences detected, more than 6.5% appear once; the ten largest clones hold around 2.3%. Many counts were recorded for this clonotype. The antigen remains undetermined. One junction end does not reproduce the germline sequence, and a read error may be involved. The specimen comprised CD4+ T cells sorted from PBMCs, sampled approximately 11 days after the first yellow fever vaccination. The clonotype was recovered from a man aged 18 to 30 who received the YFV17D yellow fever vaccine.

The CDR3 loop is CSVEGGGADGTDTQYF. The CDR3 DNA follows: TGCAGCGTCGAAGGCGGGGGGGCCGATGGCACAGATACGCAGTATTTT. The chain joins TRBV29-1 to TRBJ2-3; TRBD2 matches 9 bases. The CDR3 covers 16 residues. From germline, CDR1 is SQVTM and CDR2 ANQGSEA.